The source of this T cell receptor beta chain is a study of T cells after posttransplantation cyclophosphamide. Germline V gene lookup returns CDR1 MNHEY and CDR2 SVGAGI. CDR3 size: 14 residues. V shed 2 bases and J 3 bases; nucleotides not matched to a gene: 2. The repertoire was sequenced with immunoSEQ multiplex PCR; TCRdb's copy has only in-frame clones and lacks some. The sample consists of 8,000 to 10,000 clones, 95% to 99% of them appearing once. Cells defined as naive were viable CD3+CD4+ or CD3+CD8+ and CCR7+CD45RA+CD45RO-CD95-CD27+CD28+. This rearrangement joins TRBV6-5 to TRBJ2-7; 9 bases align to TRBD1. The sample consisted of naive CD8+ T cells sorted from PBMCs. The receptor comes from a man aged 50-59 years in good health, CMV-negative, and a related stem cell transplant donor. CDR3 residues: CASSYADRGYEQYF. CDR3 DNA: TGTGCCAGCAGTTACGCGGACAGGGGCTACGAGCAGTACTTC.